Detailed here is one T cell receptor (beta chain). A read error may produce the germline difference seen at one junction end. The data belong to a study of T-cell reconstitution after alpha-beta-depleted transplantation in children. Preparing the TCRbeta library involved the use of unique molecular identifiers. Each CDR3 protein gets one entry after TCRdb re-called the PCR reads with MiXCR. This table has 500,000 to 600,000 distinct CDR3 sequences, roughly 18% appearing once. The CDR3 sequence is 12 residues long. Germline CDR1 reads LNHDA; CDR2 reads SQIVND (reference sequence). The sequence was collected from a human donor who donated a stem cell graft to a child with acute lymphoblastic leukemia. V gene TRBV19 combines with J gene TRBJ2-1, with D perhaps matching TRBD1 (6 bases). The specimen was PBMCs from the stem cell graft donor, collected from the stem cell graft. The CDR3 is CASSIESWGLVF. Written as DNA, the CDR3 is TGTGCCAGTAGTATAGAGAGTTGGGGGCTGGTCTTC.